This T cell receptor (beta chain) derives from a study of shared clonotypes between healthy human individuals. On the study more broadly: Ranging from 18 to 49 in age, donors were a couple of women and three men.

On this clone itself: What it binds is unknown.

Sequencing was at deep level. Assay used: immunoSEQ multiplex PCR; TCRdb lists only in-frame clones, some missing. Of approximately 320,000 clones listed, about 74% are singletons. V was pared by 10 bases and J by 0 bases, with 12 bases of the junction left unmatched. CDR1 and CDR2 from the germline V gene are ENHRY and SYGVKD. CDR3 length: 17 amino acids. Findings and limits, study-wide: Of the naive CD4 clonotypes, about 5% were shared across several donors.

This sequence joins TRBV10-3 and TRBJ2-6; the match to TRBD1 covers 7 bases. This TCR derives from a man younger than 45 in good health. The sequenced sample consisted of memory CD4+ T cells sorted from blood. The subset here: CD45RA-negative fraction. In nucleotides, the CDR3 is TGTGCCACAGCCGACAGGGCCGACCTCTCTGGGGCCAACGTCCTGACTTTC. This gives the protein CATADRADLSGANVLTF.